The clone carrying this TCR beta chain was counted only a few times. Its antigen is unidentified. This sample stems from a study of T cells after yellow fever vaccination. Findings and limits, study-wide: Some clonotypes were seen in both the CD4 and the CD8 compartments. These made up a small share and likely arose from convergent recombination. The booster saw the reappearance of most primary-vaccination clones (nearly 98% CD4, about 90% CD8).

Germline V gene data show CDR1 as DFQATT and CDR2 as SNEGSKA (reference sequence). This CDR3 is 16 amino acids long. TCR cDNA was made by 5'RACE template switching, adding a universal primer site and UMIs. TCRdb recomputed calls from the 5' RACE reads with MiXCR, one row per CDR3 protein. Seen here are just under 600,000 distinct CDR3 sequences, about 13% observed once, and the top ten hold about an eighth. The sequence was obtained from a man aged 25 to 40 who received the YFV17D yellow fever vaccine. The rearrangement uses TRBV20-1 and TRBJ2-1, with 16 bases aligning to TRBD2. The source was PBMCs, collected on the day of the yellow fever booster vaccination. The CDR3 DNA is TGCATTCCCGGGACTAGCGGGAGGGGATCCTACAATGAGCAGTTCTTC. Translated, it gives CIPGTSGRGSYNEQFF.